This section outlines one T cell receptor (beta chain) sequence together with its context. Its cognate antigen is unknown. The sample is drawn from a study of T cell responses to AZD1222 COVID-19 vaccine. Whole-study results and caveats: Samples come after the peak T cell response, not at day 14. Possibly, clonal diversity was underestimated; donors were largely white British and included more females. An increase in Spike-specific TCR breadth and depth was observed after two AZD1222 doses.

Profiling relied on immunoSEQ multiplex PCR, and the TCRdb table lists in-frame clones only, not all of them. The data show 150,000 to 200,000 clones, around 88% seen once. With V trimmed by 8 bases and J by 6 bases, 9 bases remained unmatched. CDR3 length: 14 residues. CDR1 and CDR2 from the germline V gene are SGHNT and YYREEE (reference sequence). The starting material was peripheral blood, obtained on day 0 of AZD1222 vaccination. This TCR was recovered from an adult in good health. The chain is built from TRBV5-4 and TRBJ2-2; 8 bases fit TRBD1. Here the CDR3 reads CASFRQGRAGELFF. As DNA, the CDR3 is TGTGCCAGTTTTCGACAGGGGCGGGCCGGGGAGCTGTTTTTT.